This T cell receptor (beta chain) was observed in a study of T cell changes during pregnancy in multiple sclerosis (dated by TCRdb to between 2019 and 2020). General notes on the study: Changes in the T cell repertoire over the course of pregnancy were examined in this study in women with multiple sclerosis.

Library prep was done by the immunoSEQ multiplex PCR assay. This is the immuneACCESS table as TCRdb keeps it, with only in-frame sequences that have V and J called. A part of the clones is gone; compared with another copy, unresolved V genes explain less than half, and the rest is unexplained. Here the sample has about 48,000 clones; over 80% occur a single time. The ten largest clones represent around 0.9% of the sample. With regard to this clone: Its antigen is unknown. Base qualities are missing; no much larger clone stands one base away.

As encoded in the germline V gene, CDR1 is SGDLS while CDR2 is YYNGEE. Trimming takes 0 bases from V and 2 bases from J, and the germline ends sit 10 bases apart. Reading from cysteine to phenylalanine, the CDR3 counts 15 amino acids. This entry keeps only the CDR3 DNA: 45 bases, framed from base 1. The chain is assembled from TRBV9 and TRBJ2-3, with the D gene call left open. This specimen was CD4+ T cells from peripheral blood mononuclear cells, taken in the second trimester of pregnancy. This receptor was taken from a female donor in good health, enrolled as a control in a pregnancy study. The base sequence is TGTGCCAGCAGCGTAGGGAGCCTTTTCACAGATACGCAGTATTTT. Its protein reads: CASSVGSLFTDTQYF.